The T cell receptor beta chain described here comes from a study of post-analysis software for immune sequencing data. Findings and caveats of the study: F-measure co-clustering was strong for batch-matched samples. Elevated frequency relative to controls characterized several TRBV segments in patients, TRBV5-6, TRBV5-1 and TRBV20-1 among them. Controls had significantly higher normalized Chao1 diversity than multiple sclerosis patients.

As concerns this clonotype: Its target is unknown.

Prepared libraries of TCR beta cDNA carried unique molecular identifiers. Via MiXCR, TCRdb re-called the PCR reads, giving one row per CDR3 protein. The repertoire consists of about 460,000 distinct CDR3 sequences, with approximately 46% occurring once and the leading ten covering 9.5% to 13%. Germline V gene sequence: CDR1 SGHTA, CDR2 FQGTGA. This CDR3 is built from 15 residues. J was trimmed by 6 bases and V by 0 bases; bases with no gene match: 3. Sequenced: blood. The chain joins TRBV7-3 to TRBJ2-1; the match to TRBD1 covers 9 bases. The clonotype was recovered from a girl between 10 and 17 years old with multiple sclerosis. The CDR3 DNA is TGTGCCAGCAGCTTAACTTGGACAGGGGTCAATGAGCAGTTCTTC. As protein: CASSLTWTGVNEQFF.